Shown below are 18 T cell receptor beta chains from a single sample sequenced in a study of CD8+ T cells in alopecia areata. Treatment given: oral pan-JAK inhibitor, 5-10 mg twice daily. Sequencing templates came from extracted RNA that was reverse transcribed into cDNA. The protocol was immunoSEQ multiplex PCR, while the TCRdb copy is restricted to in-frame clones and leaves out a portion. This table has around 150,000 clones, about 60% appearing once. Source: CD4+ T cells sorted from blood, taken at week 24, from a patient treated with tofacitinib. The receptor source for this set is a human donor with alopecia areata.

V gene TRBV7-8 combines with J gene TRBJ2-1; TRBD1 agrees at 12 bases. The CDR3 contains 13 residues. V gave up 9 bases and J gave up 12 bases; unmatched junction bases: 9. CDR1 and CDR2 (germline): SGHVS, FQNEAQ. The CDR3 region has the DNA TGTGCCAGTAGGGACAGGGGGCAGTGGCGGCAGTTCTTC. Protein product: CASRDRGQWRQFF.

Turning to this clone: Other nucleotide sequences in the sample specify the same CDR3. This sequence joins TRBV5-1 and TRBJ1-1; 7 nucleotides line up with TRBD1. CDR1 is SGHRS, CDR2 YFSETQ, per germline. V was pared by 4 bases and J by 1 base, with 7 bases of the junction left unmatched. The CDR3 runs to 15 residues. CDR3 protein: CASSLRQGGNTEAFF. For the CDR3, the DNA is TGCGCCAGCAGCCTTCGACAGGGCGGGAACACTGAAGCTTTCTTT. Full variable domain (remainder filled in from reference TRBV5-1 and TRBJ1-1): KAGVTQTPRYLIKTRGQQVTLSCSPISGHRSVSWYQQTPGQGLQFLFEYFSETQRNKGNFPGRFSGRQFSNSRSEMNVSTLELGDSALYLCASSLRQGGNTEAFFGQGTRLTVV.

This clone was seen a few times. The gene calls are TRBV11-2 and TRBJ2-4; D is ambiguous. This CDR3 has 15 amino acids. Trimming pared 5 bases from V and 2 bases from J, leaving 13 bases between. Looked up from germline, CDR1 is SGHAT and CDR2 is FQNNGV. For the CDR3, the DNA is TGTGCCAGCAGCACCGTCTGGGGTCCCAAAAACATTCAGTACTTC. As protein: CASSTVWGPKNIQYF.

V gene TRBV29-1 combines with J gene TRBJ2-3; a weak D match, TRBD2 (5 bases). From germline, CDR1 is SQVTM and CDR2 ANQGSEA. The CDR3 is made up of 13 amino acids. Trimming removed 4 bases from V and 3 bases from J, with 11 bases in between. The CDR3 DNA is TGCAGCGTTGCCGGGCGGGCGACAGATACGCAGTATTTT. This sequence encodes CSVAGRATDTQYF.

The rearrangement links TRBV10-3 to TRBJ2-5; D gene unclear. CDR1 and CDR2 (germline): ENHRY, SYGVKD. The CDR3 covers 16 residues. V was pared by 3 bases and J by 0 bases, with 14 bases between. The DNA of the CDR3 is TGTGCCATCAGTGACATCCCAGCCCACTACCAAGAGACCCAGTACTTC. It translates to CAISDIPAHYQETQYF.

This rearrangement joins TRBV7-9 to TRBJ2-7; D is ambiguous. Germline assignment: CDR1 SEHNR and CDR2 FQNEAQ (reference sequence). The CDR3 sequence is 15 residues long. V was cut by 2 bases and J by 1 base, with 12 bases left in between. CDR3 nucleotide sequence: TGTGCCAGCAGCTTAAACGCCGGGCTATCCTACGAGCAGTACTTC. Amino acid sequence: CASSLNAGLSYEQYF. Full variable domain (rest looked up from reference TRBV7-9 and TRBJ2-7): DTGVSQNPRHKITKRGQNVTFRCDPISEHNRLYWYRQTLGQGPEFLTYFQNEAQLEKSRLLSDRFSAERPKGSFSTLEIQRTEQGDSAMYLCASSLNAGLSYEQYFGPGTRLTVT.

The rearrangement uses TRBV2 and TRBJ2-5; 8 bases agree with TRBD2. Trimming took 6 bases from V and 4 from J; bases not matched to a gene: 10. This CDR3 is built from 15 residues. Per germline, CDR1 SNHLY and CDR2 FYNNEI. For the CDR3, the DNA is TGTGCCAGCAGACCGGGACTAGAAGGGCCAGAGACCCAGTACTTC. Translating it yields CASRPGLEGPETQYF.

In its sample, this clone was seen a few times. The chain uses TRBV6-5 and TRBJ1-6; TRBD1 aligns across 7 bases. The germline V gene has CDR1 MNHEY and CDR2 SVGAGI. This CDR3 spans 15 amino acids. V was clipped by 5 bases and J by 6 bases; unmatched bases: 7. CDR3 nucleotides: TGTGCCAGCAGTGTGGACAGGCCCCGTAATTCACCCCTCCACTTT. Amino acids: CASSVDRPRNSPLHF.

Here the CDR3 reads CASSGQGVETQYF. CDR3 bases: TGTGCCAGCAGCGGACAGGGAGTTGAGACCCAGTACTTC. The chain joins TRBV7-9 to TRBJ2-5, with 8 bases matching TRBD1. Germline values: CDR1 SEHNR, CDR2 FQNEAQ (reference sequence). CDR3 size: 13 residues. V lost 5 bases and J lost 5; bases outside the gene matches: 4.

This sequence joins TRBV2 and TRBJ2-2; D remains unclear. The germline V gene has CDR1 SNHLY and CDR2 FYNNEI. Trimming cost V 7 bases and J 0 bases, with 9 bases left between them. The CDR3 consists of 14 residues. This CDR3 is CASKVAPNTGELFF. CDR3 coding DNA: TGTGCCAGCAAGGTGGCTCCGAACACCGGGGAGCTGTTTTTT.

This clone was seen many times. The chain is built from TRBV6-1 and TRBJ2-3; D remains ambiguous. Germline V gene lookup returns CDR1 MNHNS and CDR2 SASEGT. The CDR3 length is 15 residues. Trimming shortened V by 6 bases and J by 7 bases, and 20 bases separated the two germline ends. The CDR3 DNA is TGTGCCAGCAGGAGGCCTGACCGCACAGTGAATACGCAGTATTTT. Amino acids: CASRRPDRTVNTQYF.

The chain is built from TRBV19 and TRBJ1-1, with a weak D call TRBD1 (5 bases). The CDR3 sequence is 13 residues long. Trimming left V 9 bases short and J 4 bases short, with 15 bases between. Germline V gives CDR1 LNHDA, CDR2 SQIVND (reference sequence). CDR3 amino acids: CASFSDQGTEAFF. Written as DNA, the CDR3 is TGTGCCAGCTTTTCGGACCAGGGCACTGAAGCTTTCTTT.

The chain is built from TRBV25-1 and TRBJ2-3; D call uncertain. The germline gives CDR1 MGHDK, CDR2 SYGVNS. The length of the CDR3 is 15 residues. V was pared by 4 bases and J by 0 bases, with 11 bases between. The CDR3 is CASSGHLTSTDTQYF. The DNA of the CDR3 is TGTGCCAGCAGTGGGCACCTAACTAGCACAGATACGCAGTATTTT.

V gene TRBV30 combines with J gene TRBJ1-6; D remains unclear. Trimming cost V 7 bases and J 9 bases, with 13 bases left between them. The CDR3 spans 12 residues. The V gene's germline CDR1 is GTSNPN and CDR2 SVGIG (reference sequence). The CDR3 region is CALAGLGSPLHF. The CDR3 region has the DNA TGTGCCTTGGCGGGGTTGGGTTCACCCCTCCACTTT.

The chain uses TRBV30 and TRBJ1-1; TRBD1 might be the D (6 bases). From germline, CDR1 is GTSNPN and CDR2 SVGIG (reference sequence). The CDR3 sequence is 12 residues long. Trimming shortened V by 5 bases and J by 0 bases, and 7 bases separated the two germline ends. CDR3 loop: CAWGQLNTEAFF. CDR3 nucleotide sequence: TGTGCCTGGGGACAGCTGAACACTGAAGCTTTCTTT.

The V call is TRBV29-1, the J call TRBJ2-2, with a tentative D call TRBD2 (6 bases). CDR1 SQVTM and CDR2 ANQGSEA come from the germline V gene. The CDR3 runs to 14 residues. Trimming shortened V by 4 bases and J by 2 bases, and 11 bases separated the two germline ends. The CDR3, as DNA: TGCAGCGTTGGGGGACTTGTTAACACCGGGGAGCTGTTTTTT. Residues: CSVGGLVNTGELFF.

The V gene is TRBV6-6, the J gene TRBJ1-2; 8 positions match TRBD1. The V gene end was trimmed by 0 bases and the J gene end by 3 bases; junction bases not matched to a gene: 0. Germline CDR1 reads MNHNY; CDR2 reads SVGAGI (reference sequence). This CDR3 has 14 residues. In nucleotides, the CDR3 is TGTGCCAGCAGTTACTCGACAGGGGACTATGGCTACACCTTC. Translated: CASSYSTGDYGYTF.

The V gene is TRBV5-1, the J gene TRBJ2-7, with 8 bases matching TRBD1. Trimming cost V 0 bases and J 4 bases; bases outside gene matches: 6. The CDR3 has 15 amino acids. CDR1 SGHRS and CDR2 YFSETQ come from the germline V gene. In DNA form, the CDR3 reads TGCGCCAGCAGCTTGGAACCAGGGGGCCTTTACGAGCAGTACTTC. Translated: CASSLEPGGLYEQYF.